This record covers a single T cell receptor (beta chain). Its target is not known. The data are from a study of OX40 agonist ivuxolimab in advanced cancers. Looking at the study overall: Ivuxolimab doses were 0.01, 0.1, 0.3, 1.5, 3 or 10 mg/kg every 2 weeks. Averaging roughly 60 years in age, with a range of about 20 to 90, the cohort was approximately 87% male.

Method: immunoSEQ multiplex PCR; TCRdb's copy keeps in-frame clones and lacks some. The sample yields tens of thousands of clones, just over 90% seen once. Overall study findings and caveats: Undetermined was the antigen specificity of the expanded peripheral T cells.

With 5 bases removed from V and 0 bases from J, the gap between germline ends came to 14 bases. The CDR3 has 16 residues. Looked up from germline, CDR1 is SEHNR and CDR2 is FQNEAQ (reference sequence). This clonotype was obtained from an adult with an advanced solid tumor such as melanoma, head and neck, liver or kidney cancer. This sequence joins TRBV7-9 and TRBJ2-1; D is ambiguous. Sequencing used CD4+ or CD8+ T cells sorted from blood, obtained in a trial of the OX40 agonist ivuxolimab. The CDR3 DNA sequence: TGTGCCAGCAGCCCTCTCGACGGAAGCTCCTACAATGAGCAGTTCTTC. Encoded protein: CASSPLDGSSYNEQFF.